Presented here are 29 T cell receptor beta chains from one specimen sequenced in a study of T cell responses to AZD1222 COVID-19 vaccine. Data came from immunoSEQ multiplex PCR; TCRdb stores just in-frame clones and leaves some out. The table lists about 120,000 clones, over 75% of them singletons. This sample comprised peripheral blood, obtained on day 0 of AZD1222 vaccination. The receptors stem from an adult in good health.

This clone was picked up a small number of times. The same CDR3 arises from other DNA sequences in this sample as well. The genes are TRBV6-5 and TRBJ1-3, with D hard to call. The CDR3 has 16 residues. The germline V gene encodes CDR1 MNHEY and CDR2 SVGAGI. Trimming stripped 0 bases from V and 0 bases from J, with 9 bases between. CDR3 in amino acids: CASSYSRPSSGNTIYF. DNA of the CDR3: TGTGCCAGCAGTTACTCGCGACCATCCTCTGGAAACACCATATATTTT.

The J gene is TRBJ2-2, the V gene TRBV9; weak D call: TRBD2 (7 bases). Germline V CDR1 and CDR2: SGDLS, YYNGEE. V dropped 3 bases and J dropped 4 bases, with 16 bases sitting between them. This CDR3 contains 16 residues. CDR3: CASSAHGGRGTGELFF. The CDR3 DNA reads as TGTGCCAGCAGCGCTCACGGGGGGCGAGGCACCGGGGAGCTGTTTTTT.

The chain is built from TRBV7-3 and TRBJ1-1; D is uncertain. Germline lookup yields CDR1 SGHTA and CDR2 FQGTGA. The CDR3 has 13 residues. Trimming removed 1 base from V and 0 bases from J, with 3 bases in between. CDR3 sequence: CASSLMVNTEAFF. The CDR3 nucleotides read TGTGCCAGCAGCTTAATGGTGAACACTGAAGCTTTCTTT.

This chain joins TRBV27 and TRBJ2-1; D is undetermined. Trimming removed 8 bases at V and 1 base at J, with 24 bases between. This CDR3 is 18 amino acids long. CDR1 and CDR2 (germline): MNHEY, SMNVEV (reference sequence). This chain's CDR3 is CASSRRRLTATSYNEQFF. CDR3 in DNA: TGTGCCAGCTCCCGCCGACGTTTGACGGCTACGTCCTACAATGAGCAGTTCTTC.

The chain joins TRBV7-9 to TRBJ2-3, with D perhaps TRBD2 (5 bases). Trimming removed 0 bases from V and 2 bases from J, with 12 bases in between. CDR3 length: 16 amino acids. CDR1 is SEHNR and CDR2 is FQNEAQ in the germline V gene (reference sequence). This CDR3 reads CASSLASSRVTDTQYF. The CDR3 nucleotides read TGTGCCAGCAGCTTAGCCTCTAGCCGCGTCACAGATACGCAGTATTTT.

J is TRBJ2-2 and V is TRBV9, with D hard to call. Germline CDR1 and CDR2: SGDLS and YYNGEE. Trimming cost V 0 bases and J 4 bases, with 7 bases left between them. CDR3 length: 14 residues. The CDR3 here is CASSVDGPTGELFF. CDR3 in DNA: TGTGCCAGCAGCGTAGATGGACCCACCGGGGAGCTGTTTTTT.

Relative to its sample, this clone is medium-sized. V is TRBV5-1 and J is TRBJ1-3; 9 bases fit TRBD1. Germline-derived CDR1 and CDR2 are SGHRS and YFSETQ. Germline trimming cut 0 bases from V and 2 bases from J; bases unmatched to any gene: 0. CDR3 length: 15 amino acids. The CDR3 is CASSLDRGPGNTIYF. The CDR3 DNA reads as TGCGCCAGCAGCTTGGACAGGGGGCCTGGAAACACCATATATTTT.

This chain uses TRBV25-1 with TRBJ1-1; 7 bases agree with TRBD1. Germline V gene sequence: CDR1 MGHDK, CDR2 SYGVNS. CDR3 length: 14 residues. The J segment lost 3 bases and the V segment lost 6 bases, leaving 7 bases of the junction unmatched. The CDR3 spells CASSTPTGYTEAFF. The CDR3 nucleotides read TGTGCCAGCAGCACCCCGACAGGGTACACTGAAGCTTTCTTT. The full variable domain, rest sourced from reference TRBV25-1 and TRBJ1-1, is EADIYQTPRYLVIGTGKKITLECSQTMGHDKMYWYQQDPGMELHLIHYSYGVNSTEKGDLSSESTVSRIRTEHFPLTLESARPSHTSQYLCASSTPTGYTEAFFGQGTRLTVV.

The V gene is TRBV19, the J gene TRBJ1-2; no definite D call. This CDR3 contains 15 residues. Germline values: CDR1 LNHDA, CDR2 SQIVND (reference sequence). V shed 4 bases and J shed 6 bases, with 18 bases lying between them. CDR3 residues: CASSTVGIGRDGYTF. CDR3 nucleotide sequence: TGTGCCAGTAGTACCGTGGGGATCGGGCGAGATGGCTACACCTTC.

The V call is TRBV6-6, the J call TRBJ1-2; perhaps TRBD1 as D (6 bases). Trimming shortened V by 10 bases and J by 4 bases, and 13 bases separated the two germline ends. This CDR3 spans 12 amino acids. Germline CDR1 and CDR2: MNHNY and SVGAGI (reference sequence). In DNA form, the CDR3 reads TGTGCCAACCAGGGGACGGGCTATGGCTACACCTTC. Translated, it gives CANQGTGYGYTF.

The V gene is TRBV27, the J gene TRBJ2-1, with D uncertain. The germline V gene has CDR1 MNHEY and CDR2 SMNVEV (reference sequence). V was trimmed by 2 bases and J by 9 bases, leaving 11 bases between them. This CDR3 region has 13 residues. In DNA, the CDR3 is TGTGCCAGCAGTTTAGGGCTTTCCGGTGAGCAGTTCTTC. It specifies CASSLGLSGEQFF.

CDR3 DNA: TGCGCCAGCAGCTTGCAGGCTAGCGGGGGGCAGGAGGAGCAGTTCTTC. Amino acid sequence: CASSLQASGGQEEQFF. The chain recombines TRBV5-1 with TRBJ2-1; 11 positions match TRBD2. This CDR3 is 16 amino acids long. CDR1 is SGHRS, CDR2 YFSETQ, per germline. The junction had 10 bases not matched to a gene; V was cut back by 1 base and J by 10 bases.

The chain uses TRBV19 and TRBJ1-6; the match to TRBD1 covers 10 bases. The CDR3 consists of 17 residues. Losses at the gene ends were 0 bases for V and 7 bases for J; bases not matched to a gene: 6. CDR1 is LNHDA and CDR2 is SQIVND in the germline V gene (reference sequence). The CDR3 bases are TGTGCCAGTAGTATAGAAATGGGACAGGGGCCCAATTCACCCCTCCACTTT. The encoded protein is CASSIEMGQGPNSPLHF.

This chain connects TRBV4-3 to TRBJ1-5; unclear D gene. The CDR3 spans 14 residues. CDR1 and CDR2 from the germline V gene are LGHNA and YSLEER. Trimming stripped 3 bases from V and 2 bases from J, with 8 bases between. For the CDR3, the DNA is TGCGCCAGCAGCCAGGGTCTCGGCAATCAGCCCCAGCATTTT. Translated: CASSQGLGNQPQHF.

The chain couples TRBV28 to TRBJ2-4; a possible D gene is TRBD1 (6 bases). Germline V gives CDR1 MDHEN, CDR2 SYDVKM. The CDR3 is made up of 15 amino acids. V was cut by 6 bases and J by 6 bases, with 18 bases left in between. CDR3 in DNA: TGTGCCAGCAGCGGCCCCGGGCAGGGGAGAAACATTCAGTACTTC. Its translation is CASSGPGQGRNIQYF.

The chain couples TRBV6-6 to TRBJ1-5, with no clear D. CDR1 is MNHNY and CDR2 is SVGAGI in the germline V gene (reference sequence). CDR3 size: 13 residues. Trimming removed 6 bases from V and 3 bases from J, with 9 bases in between. CDR3: CASRYGVNQPQHF. The CDR3 bases are TGTGCCAGCAGGTATGGGGTCAATCAGCCCCAGCATTTT.

This clone was observed a few times. The chain uses TRBV5-1 and TRBJ1-5; TRBD1 is a possible D gene (6 bases). V lost 4 bases, J lost 4 bases, and 18 bases lay in between. Germline CDR1 reads SGHRS; CDR2 reads YFSETQ. The CDR3 runs 16 residues. The CDR3 loop is CASSALTEGGNQPQHF. CDR3 sequence (DNA): TGCGCCAGCAGCGCCCTGACAGAGGGGGGGAATCAGCCCCAGCATTTT.

The chain is built from TRBV4-1 and TRBJ1-3; unclear D gene. Trimming left V 0 bases short and J 0 bases short, with 18 bases between. Germline loops: CDR1 MGHRA, CDR2 YSYEKL. This CDR3 spans 19 amino acids. The CDR3 sequence: CASSQETVVSLGSGNTIYF. The CDR3 coding sequence is TGCGCCAGCAGCCAAGAAACTGTAGTTAGCTTGGGCTCTGGAAACACCATATATTTT.

The CDR3 bases are TGTGCCAGTAGTATAAGGCCAGTGAACACTGAAGCTTTCTTT. This translates into CASSIRPVNTEAFF. The chain has TRBV19 and TRBJ1-1; D remains ambiguous. V shed 2 bases and J shed 0 bases, with 7 bases lying between them. Germline CDR1 and CDR2: LNHDA and SQIVND (reference sequence). The CDR3 has 14 amino acids.

The J gene is TRBJ1-1, the V gene TRBV5-8; no reliable D call. V was shortened by 2 bases and J by 2 bases, with 7 bases between the two germline ends. The germline gives CDR1 SGHTS, CDR2 YDEGEE. This CDR3 has 13 residues. CDR3 coding DNA: TGTGCCAGCAGCTTTACCAGAAACACTGAAGCTTTCTTT. This gives the protein CASSFTRNTEAFF.

This clone was seen a few times. The gene calls are TRBV5-1 and TRBJ1-2; D gene uncertain. This CDR3 region has 13 residues. Germline CDR1 and CDR2: SGHRS and YFSETQ. Between the trimmed V and J ends, which lost 2 bases and 10 bases, there was a span of 15 bases. The CDR3 loop reads CASSFAGQVLYTF. The CDR3 nucleotides read TGCGCCAGCAGCTTCGCCGGGCAGGTCCTCTACACCTTC.

This clone was detected only once. The chain employs TRBV19 and TRBJ2-1; 9 bases map to TRBD1. CDR3 length equals 15 residues. The trim removed 3 bases at V and 7 bases at J, leaving 7 bases unmatched. CDR1 and CDR2 from the germline V gene are LNHDA and SQIVND (reference sequence). DNA for the CDR3: TGTGCCAGTAGTATTGCTGGACAGGGGAGGAATGAGCAGTTCTTC. Encoded protein: CASSIAGQGRNEQFF.

J is TRBJ2-2 and V is TRBV19; the D gene is possibly TRBD1 (5 bases). V was cut by 3 bases and J by 6 bases, with 11 bases left in between. CDR1 and CDR2 from the germline V gene are LNHDA and SQIVND (reference sequence). The CDR3 spans 14 residues. The CDR3, as DNA: TGTGCCAGTAGTATCTGGCAGGGCGCCGGGGAGCTGTTTTTT. Its protein is CASSIWQGAGELFF.

The chain uses TRBV18 and TRBJ1-2; weak D call: TRBD1 (6 bases). V lost 6 bases to trimming and J lost 2 bases, with 13 bases between them. Germline CDR1 and CDR2: KGHSH and LQKENI. This CDR3 is built from 14 residues. The CDR3 DNA reads as TGTGCCAGCTCCGCGGGGGCCACAAACTATGGCTACACCTTC. It translates to CASSAGATNYGYTF.

The chain has TRBV9 and TRBJ1-3; 7 nucleotides match TRBD1. The CDR3 has 17 amino acids. The J segment lost 0 bases and the V segment lost 0 bases, leaving 6 bases of the junction unmatched. Per germline, CDR1 SGDLS and CDR2 YYNGEE. Here the CDR3 reads CASSVATGEGSGNTIYF. The CDR3 DNA is TGTGCCAGCAGCGTAGCTACAGGGGAGGGCTCTGGAAACACCATATATTTT.

The sample holds a few counts of this clone. The V call is TRBV5-1, the J call TRBJ1-4; unclear D gene. The germline gives CDR1 SGHRS, CDR2 YFSETQ. Trimming took 0 bases from V and 6 from J, leaving 6 bases between them. This CDR3 contains 13 residues. CDR3 bases: TGCGCCAGCAGCTTGGGCACCGATGAAAAACTGTTTTTT. It yields the protein CASSLGTDEKLFF.

This chain joins TRBV6-4 and TRBJ2-3, with 9 bases matching TRBD1. This CDR3 has 15 amino acids. From germline, CDR1 is MRHNA and CDR2 SNTAGT. J lost 6 bases, V lost 4 bases, and 8 bases had no gene match. This CDR3 is CASSGDTGGKDTQYF. The CDR3 nucleotides read TGTGCCAGCAGTGGGGATACAGGGGGCAAGGATACGCAGTATTTT.

The chain uses TRBV4-2 and TRBJ2-2, with unresolved D. Trimming cost V 4 bases and J 0 bases, with 9 bases left between them. The CDR3 length is 15 residues. CDR1 is LGHNA, CDR2 YNFKEQ, per germline. In DNA form, the CDR3 reads TGTGCCAGCAGCCCTGGTTGGGCGAACACCGGGGAGCTGTTTTTT. Amino acids: CASSPGWANTGELFF.

The V call is TRBV2, the J call TRBJ2-5; D perhaps matches TRBD2 (5 bases). Germline CDR1 reads SNHLY; CDR2 reads FYNNEI. This CDR3 is built from 12 residues. V lost 2 bases to trimming and J lost 10 bases, with 11 bases between them. CDR3 protein: CASSESQRGQYF. The CDR3 DNA sequence: TGTGCCAGCAGTGAATCCCAACGGGGCCAGTACTTC.